There are a few counts of the clone carrying this T cell receptor (beta chain). The antigen remains unidentified. This sample was taken from a study of blood T cells in healthy people across ages. Study-wide points: The percentage of naive T cells correlated strongly with TCR beta diversity. Donors of long life had a larger count of naive CD4+ cells and greater diversity than aged donors.

Healthy Caucasians from Russia aged roughly 6 to 95 served as donors. The second PCR ran roughly 6 to 11 cycles with a sample-barcoded 5' primer and J-beta primers. One entry per CDR3 protein results from TCRdb running MiXCR on the 5' RACE reads. The repertoire has 650,000 to 1,000,000 distinct CDR3 sequences, about 36% of them found once; the top ten carry about an eighth. Germline V gene data show CDR1 as MNHEY and CDR2 as SVGAGI. V lost 6 bases and J lost 9, with 15 bases in between. The CDR3 is 14 amino acids. Material: blood. The TCR sequence derives from a man between 18 and 29 years old in good health. The chain links TRBV6-5 to TRBJ1-6, with no clear D. The CDR3 DNA is TGTGCCAGCAGGCAGAATGTTGAAGGTTCACCCCTCCACTTT. It translates to CASRQNVEGSPLHF.